The clone carrying this T cell receptor beta chain was seen a handful of times. The antigen is not known. The record originates from a study of regulatory T cells in long-lasting Graves disease. Study-level points and caveats: TRBV28 was favored in persistent disease, as were TRBJ1-2 and TRBJ2-5.

Time point denoted: persistent/refractory GD, antithyroid drugs over 5 years with positive TRAb. PBMC RNA was the source of the TCR library. Those enrolled as patients came out of an endocrinology department in Xi'an, China. Assembly of TCR beta libraries relied on iRepertoire HTBI primers together with Arm-PCR of CDR3 regions. One entry per CDR3 protein, called by TCRdb with MiXCR from the multiplex PCR reads. The sample comprises about 450,000 distinct CDR3 sequences, roughly a quarter of which are singletons, and approximately 25% rests with the top ten. V gave up 6 bases and J gave up 4 bases; unmatched junction bases: 11. Germline V lookup: CDR1 MNHNS, CDR2 SASEGT. This CDR3 region has 15 residues.

This material consisted of peripheral blood mononuclear cells (PBMCs), taken when the disease was refractory, from a patient treated with antithyroid drugs. The clonotype comes from a female donor with Graves disease. This sequence joins TRBV6-1 and TRBJ1-1; 7 nucleotides match TRBD1. Here the CDR3 reads CASSGPGRGVTEAFF. For the CDR3, the DNA is TGTGCCAGCAGCGGCCCTGGCAGGGGGGTCACTGAAGCTTTCTTT.